This is a list of T cell receptor beta chains from one sample in a study of T cell changes during pregnancy in multiple sclerosis. The data were produced by immunoSEQ multiplex PCR, yet TCRdb's version contains in-frame clones alone and is incomplete. The table records around 20,000 clones, over 70% of them present only once. Material: CD8+ T cells from peripheral blood mononuclear cells, obtained after pregnancy. These receptor sequences come from a female donor in good health, enrolled as a control in a pregnancy study. CDR3s include the opening cysteine and the closing phenylalanine or tryptophan. A D gene is named only where the DNA matches it firmly. Some rows have no size entry. The others give once, few or many, or a class for an expanded clone.

TRBV19	15	.	TRBD1	TRBJ1-2	CASRTGDYSHYGYTF	TGTGCCAGTCGGACAGGGGACTATTCCCACTATGGCTACACCTTC
TRBV7-2	16	.	TRBD2	TRBJ2-1	CASSLGPSGGWNEQFF	TGTGCCAGCAGCTTAGGGCCTAGCGGGGGGTGGAATGAGCAGTTCTTC
TRBV7-8	19	.	TRBD2	TRBJ2-2	CASSRTAGLADVSTGELFF	TGTGCCAGCAGCCGCACGGCTGGTCTAGCGGATGTGAGCACCGGGGAGCTGTTTTTT
TRBV2	16	.	TRBD1	TRBJ2-7	CASSEKGQDGTYEQYF	TGTGCCAGCAGTGAAAAGGGACAGGATGGCACCTACGAGCAGTACTTC
TRBV30	14	.	.	TRBJ1-3	CAWSVRGPGNTIYF	TGTGCCTGGAGTGTAAGGGGCCCTGGAAACACCATATATTTT
TRBV2	16	.	TRBD1	TRBJ1-2	CASSETGTGGNYGYTF	TGTGCCAGCAGTGAAACAGGGACAGGGGGAAACTATGGCTACACCTTC
TRBV11-2	15	.	.	TRBJ1-1	CASSLNGFSATEAFF	TGTGCCAGCAGCTTAAATGGCTTCTCAGCGACTGAAGCTTTCTTT
TRBV4-3	15	.	.	TRBJ1-4	CASSQEGQGNEKLFF	TGCGCCAGCAGCCAAGAAGGCCAGGGAAATGAAAAACTGTTTTTT
TRBV27	16	.	.	TRBJ1-5	CASSSRGGISNQPQHF	TGTGCCAGCAGTTCCCGAGGAGGGATAAGCAATCAGCCCCAGCATTTT
TRBV11-2	15	.	TRBD1	TRBJ1-2	CASSLIAGGFYGYTF	TGTGCCAGCAGCTTAATCGCAGGGGGGTTCTATGGCTACACCTTC
TRBV29-1	13	.	.	TRBJ2-7	CSVLGRSSYEQYF	TGCAGCGTCTTGGGGCGGAGCTCCTACGAGCAGTACTTC
TRBV7-9	15	.	.	TRBJ2-7	CASSLGGVSSYEQYF	TGTGCCAGCAGCTTAGGGGGGGTGAGCTCCTACGAGCAGTACTTC
TRBV6-1	14	.	.	TRBJ2-3	CASSDPLLADTQYF	TGTGCCAGCAGTGATCCCCTCCTCGCAGATACGCAGTATTTT
TRBV5-6	13	.	TRBD1	TRBJ2-7	CASSSAGDRGEYF	TGTGCCAGCAGCTCCGCCGGAGACAGGGGGGAGTACTTC
TRBV5-1	15	.	TRBD1	TRBJ2-7	CASSLSQGATYEQYF	TGCGCCAGCAGCTTGTCTCAGGGGGCGACCTACGAGCAGTACTTC
TRBV6-6	13	.	.	TRBJ2-7	CASSYSRSYEQYF	TGTGCCAGCAGTTACTCCCGGAGCTACGAGCAGTACTTC
TRBV6-5	13	.	.	TRBJ2-2	CASSYSGTGELFF	TGTGCCAGCAGTTATTCCGGTACCGGGGAGCTGTTTTTT
TRBV2	15	once	TRBD1	TRBJ1-4	CASRAWDRSNEKLFF	TGTGCCAGCAGAGCCTGGGACAGAAGCAATGAAAAACTGTTTTTT
TRBV27	14	.	.	TRBJ2-7	CASSPWRGSYEQYF	TGTGCCAGCAGTCCTTGGCGGGGCTCCTACGAGCAGTACTTC
TRBV6-4	15	few	TRBD2	TRBJ2-1	CASSGSSGGYNEQFF	TGTGCCAGCAGTGGGTCCAGCGGGGGCTACAATGAGCAGTTCTTC
TRBV6-4	15	.	TRBD1	TRBJ1-2	CASSYGQGFTYGYTF	TGTGCCAGCAGTTACGGACAGGGGTTCACCTATGGCTACACCTTC
TRBV7-3	15	.	TRBD2	TRBJ2-7	CASSLYSGGSYEQYF	TGTGCCAGCAGCTTATATAGCGGGGGATCCTACGAGCAGTACTTC
TRBV30	13	.	.	TRBJ1-1	CAWSVQVNTEAFF	TGTGCCTGGAGTGTACAAGTGAACACTGAAGCTTTCTTT
TRBV7-8	14	once	.	TRBJ1-1	CASSLVQGGSEAFF	TGTGCCAGCAGCTTAGTCCAGGGAGGTAGTGAAGCTTTCTTT
TRBV5-1	13	few	TRBD1	TRBJ2-7	CASKTKDRGEQYF	TGCGCCAGCAAAACCAAAGACAGGGGCGAGCAGTACTTC
TRBV7-9	14	.	TRBD1	TRBJ1-1	CASSSGTGITEAFF	TGTGCCAGCAGCTCCGGGACAGGGATCACTGAAGCTTTCTTT
TRBV4-3	13	.	TRBD1	TRBJ2-7	CASSRDRSYEQYF	TGCGCCAGCAGTCGGGACAGATCCTACGAGCAGTACTTC
TRBV5-6	15	.	TRBD2	TRBJ2-7	CASSLSSGGSYEQYF	TGTGCCAGCAGCTTGTCTAGCGGGGGTAGCTACGAGCAGTACTTC
TRBV9	14	.	TRBD1	TRBJ1-1	CASSVSGQVTEAFF	TGTGCCAGCAGCGTATCGGGACAGGTCACTGAAGCTTTCTTT
TRBV27	15	.	TRBD2	TRBJ2-1	CASSPGTSGGSEQFF	TGTGCCAGCAGTCCAGGGACTAGCGGCGGGAGTGAGCAGTTCTTC
TRBV7-8	15	.	TRBD2	TRBJ2-7	CASSTSGGSSYEQYF	TGTGCCAGCAGCACTAGCGGGGGGAGCTCCTACGAGCAGTACTTC
TRBV7-9	14	.	.	TRBJ1-4	CASSLLKGNEKLFF	TGTGCCAGCAGCTTACTGAAGGGGAATGAAAAACTGTTTTTT
TRBV27	13	.	.	TRBJ1-5	CASSFSTDQPQHF	TGTGCCAGCAGTTTCTCTACCGATCAGCCCCAGCATTTT
TRBV9	15	.	TRBD2	TRBJ2-7	CASSAGSGGSYEQYF	TGTGCCAGCAGCGCCGGGAGCGGGGGATCCTACGAGCAGTACTTC
TRBV4-3	15	.	TRBD2	TRBJ2-2	CASSPRGEFTGELFF	TGCGCCAGCAGCCCGCGGGGGGAGTTCACCGGGGAGCTGTTTTTT
TRBV7-9	14	.	.	TRBJ2-7	CASSSEVGVYEQYF	TGTGCCAGCAGCTCGGAAGTAGGAGTCTACGAGCAGTACTTC
TRBV28	16	.	.	TRBJ1-3	CASGSKMWGLGNTIYF	TGTGCCAGCGGAAGCAAGATGTGGGGGCTGGGAAACACCATATATTTT
TRBV5-4	14	.	.	TRBJ1-2	CASSLAQHPQGYTF	TGTGCCAGCAGCTTGGCACAGCACCCTCAAGGCTACACCTTC
TRBV2	15	.	.	TRBJ1-4	CASSEGRGQGEKLFF	TGTGCCAGCAGTGAAGGGCGGGGGCAGGGTGAAAAACTGTTTTTT
TRBV6-6	15	.	TRBD1	TRBJ1-4	CASSYGTDYNEKLFF	TGTGCCAGCAGTTACGGGACAGATTATAATGAAAAACTGTTTTTT
TRBV7-2	14	.	.	TRBJ1-1	CASRPIGQGPEAFF	TGTGCCAGCAGACCAATAGGGCAGGGTCCTGAAGCTTTCTTT
TRBV9	15	.	.	TRBJ1-1	CASSPGRGGNTEAFF	TGTGCCAGCAGCCCAGGGAGGGGGGGGAACACTGAAGCTTTCTTT